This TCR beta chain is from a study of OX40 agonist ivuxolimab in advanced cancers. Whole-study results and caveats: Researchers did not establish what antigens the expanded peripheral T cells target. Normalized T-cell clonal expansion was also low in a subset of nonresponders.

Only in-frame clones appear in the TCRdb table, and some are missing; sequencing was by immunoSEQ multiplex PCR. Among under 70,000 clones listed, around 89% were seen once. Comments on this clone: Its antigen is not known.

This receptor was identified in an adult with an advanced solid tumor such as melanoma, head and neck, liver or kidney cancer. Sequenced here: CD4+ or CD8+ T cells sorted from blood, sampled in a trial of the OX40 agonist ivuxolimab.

CDR3 nucleotide sequence: TGTGCCAGCTCACCCTCAACCGGGACAGGGCGGACTGAAGCTTTCTTT. Protein sequence: CASSPSTGTGRTEAFF. The chain employs TRBV18 and TRBJ1-1; 9 nucleotides match TRBD1. The CDR3 has 16 amino acids. J was trimmed by 5 bases and V by 3 bases; bases with no gene match: 10. Germline values: CDR1 KGHSH, CDR2 LQKENI. Filled out from reference TRBV18 and TRBJ1-1, the complete variable domain reads NAGVMQNPRHLVRRRGQEARLRCSPMKGHSHVYWYRQLPEEGLKFMVYLQKENIIDESGMPKERFSAEFPKEGPSILRIQQVVRGDSAAYFCASSPSTGTGRTEAFFGQGTRLTVV.